This T cell receptor (beta chain) is drawn from a study of T cell repertoires in cytomegalovirus infection. The wider study: In public TCR beta signatures, there were indications of both CMV infection and matching HLA type.

Worth noting for this clonotype: Its antigen is not known.

TCRdb re-called the reads with MiXCR, one entry per CDR3 protein. The sample comprises fewer than 900,000 distinct CDR3 sequences, roughly 29% of which are singletons, and around 13% rests with the top ten. This CDR3 comprises 13 residues. V lost 7 bases and J 0 bases, leaving 9 bases between the germline ends. CDR1 and CDR2 (germline): MNHEY, SVGEGT. The specimen was cultured CD8+ T cells from PBMCs, collected from culture after CMV antigen stimulation. The receptor was derived from a human donor in good health (CMV status not recorded). Some clones in this sample may be carry-over from other donors' samples. The chain combines TRBV6-2 or TRBV6-3 with TRBJ1-1; D is unclear. The CDR3 reads CASNTRMNTEAFF. In DNA, the CDR3 is TGTGCCAGCAACACTCGCATGAACACTGAAGCTTTCTTT.